This TCR beta chain came from a study of shared clonotypes between healthy human individuals. Overall study: Serving as donors were a couple of women and a few men, whose ages spanned 18 to 49.

Points from the study as a whole: An effect of sequencing depth on clonotype sharing among donors was expected.

TCRdb's table, derived via immunoSEQ multiplex PCR, lists solely in-frame clones and lacks some. The sample holds millions of clones; 90% to 95% are singletons and the top ten take 0.39%. CDR1 SGHRS and CDR2 YFSETQ come from the germline V gene. V was trimmed by 2 bases and J by 2 bases, leaving 7 bases between them. This CDR3 spans 13 amino acids. This clone was observed once. Its cognate antigen is unknown. Other nucleotide sequences in the sample specify the same CDR3. The chain employs TRBV5-1 and TRBJ1-2, with D uncertain. This TCR was sampled from a young man in good health. Some clones in this sample may be carry-over from other donors' samples. What was sequenced was naive CD4+ T cells from PBMCs. Subset: CD45RA+ positively selected. The CDR3 loop reads CASSFDGNYGYTF. The CDR3 region has the DNA TGCGCCAGCAGCTTTGACGGAAACTATGGCTACACCTTC.